The rows below give T cell receptor beta chains drawn from one sample of a study of cytomegalovirus exposure and HLA in healthy donors. Libraries were prepared by immunoSEQ multiplex PCR; TCRdb keeps only in-frame clonotypes and omits some of them. This table has around 96,000 clones, around 64% appearing once. The sequenced sample was PBMCs. The receptors derive from a man between 60 and 70 years old in good health and CMV-seronegative. Each CDR3 is given with its conserved first and last residue. A D gene is named only where the DNA matches it firmly. Clone size is shown for a subset of rows, as once, few, many or a class of expanded clone.

size,D,J,V,DNA,CDR3
NA,TRBD2,TRBJ2-5,TRBV5-1,TGCGCCAGCAGCGTTAGCGGGCCATTTCAAGAGACCCAGTACTTC,CASSVSGPFQETQYF
NA,TRBD2,TRBJ2-1,TRBV28,TGTGCCAGCAGTACGGCGGGGGGAGACAATGAGCAGTTCTTC,CASSTAGGDNEQFF
NA,NA,TRBJ2-7,TRBV9,TGTGCCAGCAGCGGGCCGACAGGACCGCCCTACGAGCAGTACTTC,CASSGPTGPPYEQYF
NA,TRBD1,TRBJ2-7,TRBV4-1,TGCGCCAGCAGCCTCCAGGGGACAGGGTACGAGCAGTACTTC,CASSLQGTGYEQYF
few,NA,TRBJ1-1,TRBV14,TGTGCCAGCAGCCAAGATGTGCGGGGAACTGAAGCTTTCTTT,CASSQDVRGTEAFF
NA,TRBD1,TRBJ2-1,TRBV6-5,TGTGCCAGTGAAGACCGGGACAGGCGAGACAATGAGCAGTTCTTC,CASEDRDRRDNEQFF
NA,TRBD2,TRBJ2-1,TRBV4-1,TGCGCCAGCAGCCGAGGGACTAGCGAATACAATGAGCAGTTCTTC,CASSRGTSEYNEQFF
NA,TRBD1,TRBJ1-1,TRBV30,TGTGCCTGGAGTGCAACAGGGGCCACTGAAGCTTTCTTT,CAWSATGATEAFF
NA,NA,TRBJ2-7,TRBV7-2,TGTGCCAGCAGCCCACGGATAGGCGGGGCCTACGAGCAGTACTTC,CASSPRIGGAYEQYF
NA,TRBD1,TRBJ1-1,TRBV10-1,TGCGCCAGCAGCCCGGGACAGGGTTCCACTGAAGCTTTCTTT,CASSPGQGSTEAFF
NA,NA,TRBJ2-7,TRBV6-6,TGTGCCAGCAGCCCCCGAACAGGGAGTGTATCCTACGAGCAGTACTTC,CASSPRTGSVSYEQYF
NA,TRBD2,TRBJ2-1,TRBV4-2,TGTGCCAGCAGCCAAGGGACTAGCGGCTCCTACAATGAGCAGTTCTTC,CASSQGTSGSYNEQFF
NA,TRBD2,TRBJ2-7,TRBV10-2,TGCGCCAGCAGCAGCGGGGCCTACGAGCAGTACTTC,CASSSGAYEQYF
NA,TRBD1,TRBJ2-7,TRBV27,TGTGCCAGCAGTCCGACCCCGGGACAGGTTAGCTCCTACGAGCAGTACTTC,CASSPTPGQVSSYEQYF
few,NA,TRBJ2-6,TRBV6-5,TGTGCCAGCACTCAGGGGAGCTCTGGGGCCAACGTCCTGACTTTC,CASTQGSSGANVLTF
NA,NA,TRBJ2-5,TRBV2,TGTGCCAGCAGTGAAGGCCGGTCGACTACCCAAGAGACCCAGTACTTC,CASSEGRSTTQETQYF
NA,NA,TRBJ2-7,TRBV5-1,TGCGCCAGCAGGCAGGATAACGAGCAGTACTTC,CASRQDNEQYF
NA,TRBD2,TRBJ2-5,TRBV4-1,TGCGCCAGCAGCCCATTAAGCGGGACTAGCGGGAGTAGAGAGACCCAGTACTTC,CASSPLSGTSGSRETQYF
NA,NA,TRBJ1-1,TRBV29-1,TGCAGCGTGAACACGGGGGACACTGAAGCTTTCTTT,CSVNTGDTEAFF
NA,TRBD1,TRBJ2-3,TRBV5-1,TGCGCCAGCAGTATAGGGACAGGTATCCTCCGGGGAACGCAGTATTTT,CASSIGTGILRGTQYF
NA,TRBD2,TRBJ2-7,TRBV5-1,TGCGCCAGCAGACCCCCGGGACTAGCATTCTACGAGCAGTACTTC,CASRPPGLAFYEQYF
once,TRBD1,TRBJ1-2,TRBV9,TGTGCCAGCAGCGTAGAAGGGGGCATAGGCTATGGCTACACCTTC,CASSVEGGIGYGYTF
NA,TRBD1,TRBJ1-2,TRBV28,TGTGCCAGCAGTCTGACAGGGGATTATGGCTACACCTTC,CASSLTGDYGYTF
NA,NA,TRBJ1-1,TRBV6-5,TGTGCCAGCAGTTACCCGGGACAGAACACTGAAGCTTTCTTT,CASSYPGQNTEAFF
NA,TRBD1,TRBJ2-5,TRBV5-4,TGTGCCAGCAGTCCCGGCGGGGGACAGGGTCGTGAGACCCAGTACTTC,CASSPGGGQGRETQYF
NA,NA,TRBJ1-1,TRBV4-2,TGTGCCAGCAGCCCCGCTCGCAGGGACACTGAAGCTTTCTTT,CASSPARRDTEAFF
NA,NA,TRBJ1-5,TRBV29-1,TGCAGCGTTGGGACAGATACCAATCAGCCCCAGCATTTT,CSVGTDTNQPQHF
NA,TRBD2,TRBJ2-3,TRBV9,TGTGCCAGCAATATCGGTAGCGGGAGAGGAGATACGCAGTATTTT,CASNIGSGRGDTQYF
NA,TRBD1,TRBJ2-7,TRBV13,TGTGCCAGCAGCCCACTGAAGGACAGGTCCTCCTACGAGCAGTACTTC,CASSPLKDRSSYEQYF
NA,TRBD2,TRBJ2-3,TRBV6-4,TGTGCCAGCAGTGAAACTAGCGGGAGCAGTTCGGATACGCAGTATTTT,CASSETSGSSSDTQYF
NA,TRBD1,TRBJ1-6,TRBV25-1,TGTGCCAGCACAGATCAGGGGGCCGGAACGAATTCACCCCTCCACTTT,CASTDQGAGTNSPLHF
NA,NA,TRBJ2-5,TRBV9,TGTGCCAGCAGCGTAGCCAGCCAAGAGACCCAGTACTTC,CASSVASQETQYF
NA,TRBD1,TRBJ1-1,TRBV5-1,TGCGCCAGCAGCTTGGGCGGACAGGGAAGAGCTGAAGCTTTCTTT,CASSLGGQGRAEAFF
NA,TRBD1,TRBJ1-1,TRBV6-6,TGTGCCAGCAGTAAGACAGGGATAAACACTGAAGCTTTCTTT,CASSKTGINTEAFF
NA,NA,TRBJ2-2,TRBV6-5,TGTGCCAGCAGTTACGGGCCGGAAGCGAACACCGGGGAGCTGTTTTTT,CASSYGPEANTGELFF
few,TRBD1,TRBJ1-2,TRBV5-6,TGTGCCAGCAGCTTGAGTAGGTCGGTGGGGACAGGTTGGTCTGGCTACACCTTC,CASSLSRSVGTGWSGYTF
NA,NA,TRBJ2-5,TRBV5-4,TGTGCCAGCAGCGGCGGGGCCCTCCCCGAGACCCAGTACTTC,CASSGGALPETQYF
NA,TRBD1,TRBJ2-1,TRBV10-1,TGCGCCAGCAGCCTTGGACAGGGGAGTGATGAGCAGTTCTTC,CASSLGQGSDEQFF
few,TRBD2,TRBJ2-2,TRBV4-2,TGTGCCAGCAGCCAAGACGGCGGGGGAGGTGGGGAGCTGTTTTTT,CASSQDGGGGGELFF
once,NA,TRBJ1-5,TRBV19,TGTGCCAGTAGGGAGCGTAGCAATCAGCCCCAGCATTTT,CASRERSNQPQHF
few,NA,TRBJ2-2,TRBV28,TGTGCCAGCAGTCCCGCAGTCGGAGGGGCCGGGGAGCTGTTTTTT,CASSPAVGGAGELFF
NA,NA,TRBJ2-7,TRBV5-6,TGTGCCAGCAGCTTGGGGACTTTAAGCGAGCAGTACTTC,CASSLGTLSEQYF